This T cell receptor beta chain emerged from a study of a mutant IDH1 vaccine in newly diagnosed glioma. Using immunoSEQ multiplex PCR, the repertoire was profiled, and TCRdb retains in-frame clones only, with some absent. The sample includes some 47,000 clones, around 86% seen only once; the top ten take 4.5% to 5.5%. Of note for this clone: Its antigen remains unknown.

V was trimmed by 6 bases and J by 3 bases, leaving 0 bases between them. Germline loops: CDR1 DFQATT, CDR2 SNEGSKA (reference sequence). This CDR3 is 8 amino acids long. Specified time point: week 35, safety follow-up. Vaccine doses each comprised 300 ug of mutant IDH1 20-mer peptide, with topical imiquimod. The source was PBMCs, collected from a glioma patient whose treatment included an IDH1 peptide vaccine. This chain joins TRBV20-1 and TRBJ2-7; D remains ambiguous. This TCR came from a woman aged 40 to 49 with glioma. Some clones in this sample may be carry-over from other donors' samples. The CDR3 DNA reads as TGCAGTGCCTACGAGCAGTACTTC. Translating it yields CSAYEQYF.